This is a list of T cell receptor beta chains from one sample in a study of blood T cell repertoires in COVID-19. Assay: immunoSEQ multiplex PCR; the TCRdb copy retains only in-frame clones and omits some. Of 150,000 to 180,000 clones listed, about 79% are singletons. Sequencing used peripheral blood. The receptors were gathered from a woman aged 60-70 years with acute or convalescent COVID-19. The conserved cysteine and the conserved F or W are not part of the CDR3 here. A D gene is named only where the DNA matches it firmly. Size values are once, few and many counts, or a class for expanded clones, and some rows have none.

d_gene | abundance | v_gene | CDR3aa
TRBD2 | NA | TRBV10-3 | AISGVAGSSYNEQF
TRBD1 | NA | TRBV6-5 | ASSYSRRGRTDTQY
NA | NA | TRBV12-3/TRBV12-4 | ASRRVKDSPLH
TRBD1 | NA | TRBV9 | ASSARDRPYGYT
TRBD1 | once | TRBV7-9 | ASTSFLPGTGIGYT
TRBD1 | NA | TRBV2 | ASSERSGGSRWNTEAF
NA | NA | TRBV12-3/TRBV12-4 | ASHLSLENTIY
NA | NA | TRBV9 | ASSVGSGLYYEQY
NA | once | TRBV18 | ASSPQGGDNEQF
TRBD2 | NA | TRBV7-9 | ASHSGVPETQY
NA | NA | TRBV30 | AWSVRGIPNYGYT
NA | NA | TRBV19 | ASSIPGEYKAF
TRBD1 | NA | TRBV11-2 | ASSLVGTGNQPQH
NA | NA | TRBV3-1/TRBV3-2 | ASSQAGGSGNTIY
NA | few | TRBV7-9 | ASSSRGGGAGYT
NA | NA | TRBV12-3/TRBV12-4 | ASSLYSNEQF
NA | NA | TRBV4-1 | ASSHRTVQNSGANVLT
NA | NA | TRBV5-1 | ASSLGQGGGYT
TRBD1 | NA | TRBV7-4 | ASSLHRDRGRLNEKLF
TRBD1 | NA | TRBV28 | ASSNSGTGWYEQY
NA | NA | TRBV18 | ASSPQKSENYGYT
NA | NA | TRBV6-5 | ASSYRGISSTDTQY
NA | NA | TRBV19 | ASNRFGGGPSGNTIY
NA | NA | TRBV30 | AWSVRRRARATTGANVLT
NA | NA | TRBV7-9 | ASSLALATELF
TRBD1 | NA | TRBV5-4 | ASSLGGTGTYEQY
NA | once | TRBV6-1 | ASSEGGPYGYT
NA | NA | TRBV10-3 | AIKAEGGQPQH
TRBD1 | NA | TRBV3-1/TRBV3-2 | ASSQAPGQGPEKLF
TRBD2 | NA | TRBV7-9 | ASSLGLAGVQETQY
TRBD1 | NA | TRBV19 | ASSMGTGLMNTEAF
NA | NA | TRBV5-1 | ASSLPAGLKTQY
NA | NA | TRBV6-5 | ASRPTGGLNTEAF
NA | NA | TRBV6-6 | ASSYPQGQNSPLH
NA | once | TRBV21-1 | ASSKGQGSGYT
TRBD1 | NA | TRBV4-1 | ASSLGQGANYGYT
NA | NA | TRBV5-1 | ASSGGSGYGYT
NA | NA | TRBV6-5 | ASNLQGGNTEAF
NA | NA | TRBV3-1/TRBV3-2 | ASATEERQKLF
NA | NA | TRBV28 | ASSPTGSNYGYT
TRBD1 | NA | TRBV18 | ASSPGTGFSYGYT
NA | NA | TRBV7-3 | ASSFDRDYGYT
NA | NA | TRBV10-3 | AISDGQHSNQPQH
NA | few | TRBV27 | ASSLGGYLGSYEQY
NA | NA | TRBV18 | ASSPGQRVVSYEQY